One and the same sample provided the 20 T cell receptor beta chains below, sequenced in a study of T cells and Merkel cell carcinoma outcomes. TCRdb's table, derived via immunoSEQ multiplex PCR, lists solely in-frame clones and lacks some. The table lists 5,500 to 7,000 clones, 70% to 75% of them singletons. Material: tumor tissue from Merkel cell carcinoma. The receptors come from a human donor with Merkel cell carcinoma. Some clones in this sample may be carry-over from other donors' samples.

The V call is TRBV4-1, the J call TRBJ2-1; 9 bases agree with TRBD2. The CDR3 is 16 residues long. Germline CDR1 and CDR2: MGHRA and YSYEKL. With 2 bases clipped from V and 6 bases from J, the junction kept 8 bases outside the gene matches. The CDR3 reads CASSQFIGTSSNEQFF. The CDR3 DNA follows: TGCGCCAGCAGCCAATTTATAGGGACTAGCTCCAATGAGCAGTTCTTC.

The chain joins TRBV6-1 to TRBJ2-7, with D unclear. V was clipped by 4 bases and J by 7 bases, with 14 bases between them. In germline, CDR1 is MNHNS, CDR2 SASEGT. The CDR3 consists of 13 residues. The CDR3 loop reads CASSATNYGEQYF. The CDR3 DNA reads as TGTGCCAGCAGTGCCACAAACTACGGGGAGCAGTACTTC.

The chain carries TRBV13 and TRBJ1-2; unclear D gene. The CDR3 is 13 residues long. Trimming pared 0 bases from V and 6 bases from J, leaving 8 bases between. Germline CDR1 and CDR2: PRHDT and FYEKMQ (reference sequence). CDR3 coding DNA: TGTGCCAGCAGCTTAGGCGAGTCTAATGGCTACACCTTC. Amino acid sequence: CASSLGESNGYTF.

The DNA of the CDR3 is TGCAGCGTGGGGAGCCACAGGGAGCAGGCGGACGAGCAGTACTTC. Its translation is CSVGSHREQADEQYF. The chain is built from TRBV29-1 and TRBJ2-7; D is perhaps TRBD1 (6 bases). In germline, CDR1 is SQVTM, CDR2 ANQGSEA. The ends were cut back, 6 bases at V and 5 bases at J, with 23 bases in the middle. The CDR3 covers 15 residues.

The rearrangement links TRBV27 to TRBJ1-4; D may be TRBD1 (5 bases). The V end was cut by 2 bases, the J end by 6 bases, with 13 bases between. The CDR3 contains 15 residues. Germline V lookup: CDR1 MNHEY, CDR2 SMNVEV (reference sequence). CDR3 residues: CASSLMARGDEKLFF. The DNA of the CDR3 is TGTGCCAGCAGTTTAATGGCTCGGGGGGATGAAAAACTGTTTTTT.

The CDR3 DNA follows: TGTGCCAGCAGTCAGCTCGACGGCTCCTACGAGCAGTACTTC. Protein sequence: CASSQLDGSYEQYF. J is TRBJ2-7 and V is TRBV28; D is ambiguous. CDR3 length: 14 amino acids. The V and J ends lost 5 bases and 0 bases respectively, with 11 bases between them. Per germline, CDR1 MDHEN and CDR2 SYDVKM. Based on the CDR3 plus reference TRBV28 and TRBJ2-7, the full variable domain is DVKVTQSSRYLVKRTGEKVFLECVQDMDHENMFWYRQDPGLGLRLIYFSYDVKMKEKGDIPEGYSVSREKKERFSLILESASTNQTSMYLCASSQLDGSYEQYFGPGTRLTVT.

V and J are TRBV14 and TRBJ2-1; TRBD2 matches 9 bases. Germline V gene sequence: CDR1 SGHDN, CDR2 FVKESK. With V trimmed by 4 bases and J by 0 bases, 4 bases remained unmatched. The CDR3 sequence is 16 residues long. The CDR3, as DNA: TGTGCCAGCAGCCCATTGACTAGCGGCTCCTACAATGAGCAGTTCTTC. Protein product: CASSPLTSGSYNEQFF.

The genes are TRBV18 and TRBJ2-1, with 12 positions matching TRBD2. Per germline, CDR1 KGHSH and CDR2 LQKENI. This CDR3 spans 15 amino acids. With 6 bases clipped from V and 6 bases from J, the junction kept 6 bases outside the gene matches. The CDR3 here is CASSRTSGNFNEQFF. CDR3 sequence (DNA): TGTGCCAGCTCCAGGACTAGCGGGAATTTCAATGAGCAGTTCTTC.

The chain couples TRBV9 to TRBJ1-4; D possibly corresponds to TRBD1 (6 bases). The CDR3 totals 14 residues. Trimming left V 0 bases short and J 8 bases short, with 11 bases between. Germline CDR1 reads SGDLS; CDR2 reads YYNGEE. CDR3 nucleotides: TGTGCCAGCAGCGTAGGGCAGGGGCGAGAAAAACTGTTTTTT. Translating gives CASSVGQGREKLFF.

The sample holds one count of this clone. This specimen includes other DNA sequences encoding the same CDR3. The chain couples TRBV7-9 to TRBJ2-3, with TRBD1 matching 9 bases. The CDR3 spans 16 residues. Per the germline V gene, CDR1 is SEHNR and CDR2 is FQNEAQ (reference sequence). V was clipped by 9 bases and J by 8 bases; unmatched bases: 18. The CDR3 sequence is CASSPGGTGKGGTQYF. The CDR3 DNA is TGTGCCAGTAGCCCAGGGGGGACAGGGAAAGGTGGTACGCAGTATTTT.

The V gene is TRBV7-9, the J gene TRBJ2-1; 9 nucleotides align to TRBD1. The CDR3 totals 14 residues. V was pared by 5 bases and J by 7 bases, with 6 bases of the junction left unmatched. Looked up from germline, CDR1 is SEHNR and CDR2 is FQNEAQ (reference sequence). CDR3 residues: CASSPLQGANEQFF. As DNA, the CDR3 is TGTGCCAGCAGCCCGTTACAGGGGGCGAATGAGCAGTTCTTC.

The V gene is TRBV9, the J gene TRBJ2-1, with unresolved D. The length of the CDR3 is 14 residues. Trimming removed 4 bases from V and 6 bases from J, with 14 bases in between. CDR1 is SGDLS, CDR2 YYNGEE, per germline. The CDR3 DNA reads TGTGCCAGCAGCCTCTTACCACCAGGCAATGAGCAGTTCTTC. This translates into CASSLLPPGNEQFF.

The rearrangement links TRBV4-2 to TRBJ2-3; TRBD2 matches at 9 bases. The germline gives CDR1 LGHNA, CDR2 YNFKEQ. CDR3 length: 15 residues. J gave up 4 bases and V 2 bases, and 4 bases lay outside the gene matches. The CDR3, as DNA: TGTGCCAGCAGCCAAAGCGGGGGGCGAGCAGATACGCAGTATTTT. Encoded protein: CASSQSGGRADTQYF.

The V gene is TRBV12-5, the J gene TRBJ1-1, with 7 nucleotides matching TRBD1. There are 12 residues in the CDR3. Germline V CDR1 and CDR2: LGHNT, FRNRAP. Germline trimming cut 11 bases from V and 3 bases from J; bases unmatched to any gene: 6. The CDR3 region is CAGGQAYTEAFF. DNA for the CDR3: TGTGCTGGAGGACAGGCTTACACTGAAGCTTTCTTT. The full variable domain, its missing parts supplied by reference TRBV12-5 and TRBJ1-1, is DARVTQTPRHKVTEMGQEVTMRCQPILGHNTVFWYRQTMMQGLELLAYFRNRAPLDDSGMPKDRFSAEMPDATLATLKIQPSEPRDSAVYFCAGGQAYTEAFFGQGTRLTVV.

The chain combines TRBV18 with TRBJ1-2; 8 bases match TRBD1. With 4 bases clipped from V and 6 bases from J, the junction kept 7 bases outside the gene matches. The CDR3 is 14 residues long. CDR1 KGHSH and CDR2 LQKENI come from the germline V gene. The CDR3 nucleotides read TGTGCCAGCTCACGTGGACAGGGAGGCAATGGCTACACCTTC. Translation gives CASSRGQGGNGYTF.

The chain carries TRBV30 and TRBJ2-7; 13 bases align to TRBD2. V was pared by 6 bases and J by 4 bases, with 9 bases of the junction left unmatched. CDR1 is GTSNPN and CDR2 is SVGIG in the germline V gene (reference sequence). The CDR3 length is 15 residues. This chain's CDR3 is CACMGLAGIPYEQYF. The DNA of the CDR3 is TGTGCCTGCATGGGACTAGCGGGGATACCGTACGAGCAGTACTTC.

The CDR3 sequence is CASSYSATGESYEQYF. CDR3 nucleotide sequence: TGCGCCAGCAGCTACTCAGCGACAGGGGAGTCCTACGAGCAGTACTTC. The chain has TRBV4-3 and TRBJ2-7; 8 bases are a match to TRBD1. Per the germline V gene, CDR1 is LGHNA and CDR2 is YSLEER. CDR3 length: 16 residues. V lost 5 bases to trimming and J lost 1 base; unmatched junction nucleotides: 10.

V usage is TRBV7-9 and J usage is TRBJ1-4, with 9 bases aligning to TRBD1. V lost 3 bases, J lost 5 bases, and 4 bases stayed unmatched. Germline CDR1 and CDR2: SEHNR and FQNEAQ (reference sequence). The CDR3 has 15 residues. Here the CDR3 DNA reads TGTGCCAGCAGCTTTTGGACAGGGGAGAATGAAAAACTGTTTTTT. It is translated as CASSFWTGENEKLFF.

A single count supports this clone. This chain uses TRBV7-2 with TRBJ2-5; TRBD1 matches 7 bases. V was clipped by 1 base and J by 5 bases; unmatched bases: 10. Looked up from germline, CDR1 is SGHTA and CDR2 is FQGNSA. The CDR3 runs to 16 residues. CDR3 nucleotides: TGTGCCAGCAGCTTAGTAGGGAACAGGGGTATCGAGACCCAGTACTTC. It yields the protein CASSLVGNRGIETQYF.

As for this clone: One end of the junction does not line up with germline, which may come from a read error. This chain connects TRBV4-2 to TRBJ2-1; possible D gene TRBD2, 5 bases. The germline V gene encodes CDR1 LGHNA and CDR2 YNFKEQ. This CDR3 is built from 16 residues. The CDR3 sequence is CVSSQVSGSAHNEQFF. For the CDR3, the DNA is TGTGTCAGCAGCCAAGTTAGTGGGAGTGCCCACAATGAGCAGTTCTTC.